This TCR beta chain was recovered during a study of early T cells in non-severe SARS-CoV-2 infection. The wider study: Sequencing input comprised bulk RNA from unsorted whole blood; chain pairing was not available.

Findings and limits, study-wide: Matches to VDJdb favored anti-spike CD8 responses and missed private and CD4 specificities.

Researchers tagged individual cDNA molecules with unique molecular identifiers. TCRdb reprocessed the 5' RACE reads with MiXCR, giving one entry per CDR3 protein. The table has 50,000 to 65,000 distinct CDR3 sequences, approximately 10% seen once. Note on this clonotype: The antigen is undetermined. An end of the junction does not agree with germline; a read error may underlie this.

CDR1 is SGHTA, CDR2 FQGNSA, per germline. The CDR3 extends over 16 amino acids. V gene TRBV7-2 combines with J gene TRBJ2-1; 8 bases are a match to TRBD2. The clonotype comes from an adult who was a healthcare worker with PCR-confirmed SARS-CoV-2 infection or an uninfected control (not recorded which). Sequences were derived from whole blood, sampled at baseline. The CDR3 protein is CVSSHHFGGGSSEQFF. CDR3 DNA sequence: TGTGTCAGCAGCCACCACTTCGGGGGGGGGAGTAGTGAGCAGTTCTTC. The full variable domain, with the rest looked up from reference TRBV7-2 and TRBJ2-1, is GAGVSQSPSNKVTEKGKDVELRCDPISGHTALYWYRQSLGQGLEFLIYFQGNSAPDKSGLPSDRFSAERTGGSVSTLTIQRTQQEDSAVYLCVSSHHFGGGSSEQFFGPGTRLTVL.